This T cell receptor beta chain emerged from a study of long-term antiretroviral therapy in people with HIV. Study results and caveats: Among HIV repertoires, CDR3 length ranges were narrower than those of controls. Patients on ART gained diversity, which nonetheless stayed below transplant donor controls. Blood sampling spanned 2004 to 2017, possibly under older ART regimens.

Regarding this clone: Its antigen is still unknown.

V lost 6 bases and J lost 5; bases outside the gene matches: 9. The germline V gene encodes CDR1 LNHDA and CDR2 SQIVND (reference sequence). This CDR3 has 14 amino acids. Specimens carried about 0.85-10 million cryopreserved PBMC before DNA extraction. The libraries were made with immunoSEQ v3.0 at survey level. Libraries were prepared by immunoSEQ multiplex PCR; TCRdb keeps only in-frame clonotypes and omits some of them. Counted here are 28,000 or so clones, approximately 83% occurring once; the ten biggest clones make up 3.8%. The chain combines TRBV19 with TRBJ2-5; 7 nucleotides line up with TRBD1. This specimen consisted of unsorted PBMCs, obtained 0.8 years before starting antiretroviral therapy. The sequence derives from a young man with HIV. The CDR3 loop reads CASSRGGRAETQYF. As DNA, the CDR3 is TGTGCCAGTAGCAGAGGGGGCAGGGCGGAGACCCAGTACTTC.